This T cell receptor beta chain is drawn from a study of cytomegalovirus exposure and HLA in healthy donors. Findings and caveats of the study: Indistinguishability led to the exclusion of some V segments, TRBV6-2 and TRBV6-3 included. An analysis that was carried out later associated 15,000 to 20,000 TCR beta sequences with HLA alleles at 0.05 false discovery rate.

The germline V and J ends were trimmed by 1 base and 2 bases, with 15 bases remaining between them. CDR3 length: 16 residues. Germline V gene lookup returns CDR1 PRHDT and CDR2 FYEKMQ (reference sequence). On this clone: Its cognate antigen is unknown.

Both 60 Vbeta primers and 13 Jbeta primers went into the PCR. Repertoires were generated with immunoSEQ multiplex PCR, while TCRdb's copy carries only in-frame clones and drops some. The sample includes about 150,000 clones, around 67% of them seen just once. The chain uses TRBV13 and TRBJ2-7; possibly TRBD2 for D (6 bases). Sequenced input: PBMCs. This clonotype was obtained from a woman younger than 35 in good health and CMV-seronegative. The CDR3 is CASSLEGGDQPYEQYF. The CDR3 nucleotides are TGTGCCAGCAGCTTAGAGGGCGGGGACCAACCCTACGAGCAGTACTTC.